This record looks at one T cell receptor (beta chain) sequence and its context. As yet, its antigen is unknown. The CDR3 loop spans 15 amino acids. V dropped 1 base and J dropped 2 bases, with 10 bases sitting between them. Germline loops: CDR1 SNHLY, CDR2 FYNNEI. This specimen belongs to a study of PD-1 blockade in classical Hodgkin lymphoma. Study-level results: Causes of the repertoire differences remain undefined, possibly disease activity or prior therapy. A significant rise in TCR diversity was seen by C4D1 for CD4+ cells but not for CD8+ cells.

All the patients suffered relapse after autologous stem cell transplantation, and brentuximab vedotin exposure differed. Patients showed best responses of complete response, partial response or progressive disease. Profiling relied on immunoSEQ multiplex PCR, and the TCRdb table lists in-frame clones only, not all of them. This repertoire shows about 30,000 clones, over 55% found once; its top ten account for more than 2.5%. The TCR sequence derives from a human donor with classical Hodgkin lymphoma. Material: peripheral blood mononuclear cells (PBMCs), obtained before the second cycle of nivolumab. V and J are TRBV2 and TRBJ2-3; TRBD1 is a possible D gene (6 bases). This CDR3 reads CASSEVGGYTDTQYF. The CDR3 nucleotides are TGTGCCAGCAGTGAAGTAGGGGGATACACAGATACGCAGTATTTT.